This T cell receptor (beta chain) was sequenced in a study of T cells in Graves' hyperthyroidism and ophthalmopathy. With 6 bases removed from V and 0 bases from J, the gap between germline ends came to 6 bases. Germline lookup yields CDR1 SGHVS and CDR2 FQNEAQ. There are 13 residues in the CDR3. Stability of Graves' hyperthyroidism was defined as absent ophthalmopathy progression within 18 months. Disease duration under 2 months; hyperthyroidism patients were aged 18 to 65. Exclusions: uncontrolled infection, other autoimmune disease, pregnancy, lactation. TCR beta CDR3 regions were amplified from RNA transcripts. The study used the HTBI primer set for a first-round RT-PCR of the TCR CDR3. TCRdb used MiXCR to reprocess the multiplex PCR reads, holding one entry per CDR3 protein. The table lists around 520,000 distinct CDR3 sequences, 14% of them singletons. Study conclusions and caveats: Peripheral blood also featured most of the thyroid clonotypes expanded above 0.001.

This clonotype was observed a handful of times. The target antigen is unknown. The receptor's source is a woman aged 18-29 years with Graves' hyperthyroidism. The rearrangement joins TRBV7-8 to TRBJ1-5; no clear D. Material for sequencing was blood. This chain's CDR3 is CASRMNSNQPQHF. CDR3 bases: TGTGCCAGCAGGATGAATAGCAATCAGCCCCAGCATTTT.